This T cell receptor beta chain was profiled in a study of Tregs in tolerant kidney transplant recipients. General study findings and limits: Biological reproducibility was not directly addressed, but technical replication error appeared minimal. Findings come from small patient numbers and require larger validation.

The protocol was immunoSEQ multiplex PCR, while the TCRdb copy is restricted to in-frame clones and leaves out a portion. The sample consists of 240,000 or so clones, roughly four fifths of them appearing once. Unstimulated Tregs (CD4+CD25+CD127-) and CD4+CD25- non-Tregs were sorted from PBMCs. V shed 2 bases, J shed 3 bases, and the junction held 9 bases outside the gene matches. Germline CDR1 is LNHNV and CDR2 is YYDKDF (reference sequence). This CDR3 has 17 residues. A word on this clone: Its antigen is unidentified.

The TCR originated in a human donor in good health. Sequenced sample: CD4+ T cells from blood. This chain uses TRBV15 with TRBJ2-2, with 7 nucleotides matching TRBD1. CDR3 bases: TGTGCCACCAGCAGAAAGGGACAGTGGCGTGACACCGGGGAGCTGTTTTTT. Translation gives CATSRKGQWRDTGELFF. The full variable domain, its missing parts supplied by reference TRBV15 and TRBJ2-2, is DAMVIQNPRYQVTQFGKPVTLSCSQTLNHNVMYWYQQKSSQAPKLLFHYYDKDFNNEADTPDNFQSRRPNTSFCFLDIRSPGLGDTAMYLCATSRKGQWRDTGELFFGEGSRLTVL.